This is a list of T cell receptor beta chains from one sample in a study of OX40 agonist ivuxolimab in advanced cancers. Assay used: immunoSEQ multiplex PCR; TCRdb lists only in-frame clones, some missing. The table has tens of thousands of clones, roughly 90% seen once. This specimen consisted of CD4+ or CD8+ T cells sorted from blood, obtained in a trial of the OX40 agonist ivuxolimab. The receptors shown here come from an adult with an advanced solid tumor such as melanoma, head and neck, liver or kidney cancer. Each CDR3 is given with its conserved first and last residue. Fields, in order: V gene, D gene, clone size, J gene, CDR3 DNA, CDR3 protein. D genes are given only for firm matches. Expanded clones get a size class; other rows say once, few or many, or leave the size out.

TRBV2	NA	once	TRBJ2-7	TGTGCCAGCACCGAGCAGTACTTC	CASTEQYF
TRBV7-3	TRBD1	NA	TRBJ2-1	TGTGCCAGCAGCCGGGACAGTTACAATGAGCAGTTCTTC	CASSRDSYNEQFF
TRBV9	NA	NA	TRBJ1-4	TGTGCCAGCAGCGTAGGAGGGAGGGACGATGAAAAACTGTTTTTT	CASSVGGRDDEKLFF
TRBV19	NA	few	TRBJ2-2	TGTGCCAGTAGTACACATGGCGAGCTGTTTTTT	CASSTHGELFF
TRBV6-6	NA	NA	TRBJ2-2	TGTGCCAGCTCAGGGGTTCTGGCCGGGGAGCTGTTTTTT	CASSGVLAGELFF
TRBV11-3	TRBD1	NA	TRBJ2-7	TGTGCCAGCAGCTTCGGAACAGGGGCTTCCTACGAGCAGTACTTC	CASSFGTGASYEQYF
TRBV19	NA	NA	TRBJ2-5	TGTGCCAGTAGTATAGTCGGGCAGACCCAAGAGACCCAGTACTTC	CASSIVGQTQETQYF
TRBV6-5	NA	NA	TRBJ2-3	TGTGCCAGCAGTTACCTGGCCGGAAGCACAGATACGCAGTATTTT	CASSYLAGSTDTQYF
TRBV25-1	NA	NA	TRBJ2-7	TGTGCCAGCCACGACCTTTTGGCGGTGAAGCAGTACTTC	CASHDLLAVKQYF
TRBV19	NA	NA	TRBJ1-1	TGTGCCAGTACCCACCGGTCGGGGAGTACTGAAGCTTTCTTT	CASTHRSGSTEAFF
TRBV7-3	TRBD1	NA	TRBJ2-3	TGTGCCAGCAGCACGACAGGGGCCCTCACAGATACGCAGTATTTT	CASSTTGALTDTQYF
TRBV9	TRBD2	once	TRBJ2-1	TGTGCCAGCAGCGTACGCGGGAGGCACCGGGATGAGCAGTTCTTC	CASSVRGRHRDEQFF
TRBV29-1	TRBD1	NA	TRBJ2-7	TGCAGCGTTGAGGACAGGGGCTACGAGCAGTACTTC	CSVEDRGYEQYF
TRBV6-6	NA	NA	TRBJ2-2	TGTGCCAGCACGTACTCCGGGGAGCTGTTTTTT	CASTYSGELFF
TRBV14	TRBD2	NA	TRBJ2-7	TGTGCCAGCACCGAGGGACTAGCGGGAGAAATTTGCGAGCAGTACTTC	CASTEGLAGEICEQYF
TRBV27	NA	once	TRBJ1-1	TGTGCCAGCAGTTTTTTGGGGGGGCACACTGAAGCTTTCTTT	CASSFLGGHTEAFF
TRBV19	NA	NA	TRBJ2-7	TGTGCCAGTAGTTTAGCGTTGCCGAACGAGCAGTACTTC	CASSLALPNEQYF
TRBV19	TRBD1	NA	TRBJ1-2	TGTGCCAGTAGCACTCCGGGACAGGGGGCCGTGGATGGCTACACCTTC	CASSTPGQGAVDGYTF
TRBV9	NA	once	TRBJ2-3	TGTGCCAGCAGCGTAGACGGGACTACAGATACGCAGTATTTT	CASSVDGTTDTQYF
TRBV6-1	NA	NA	TRBJ2-7	TGTGCCAGCAGTGATGGGGCAGGGAATATCTACGAGCAGTACTTC	CASSDGAGNIYEQYF
TRBV5-1	TRBD1	NA	TRBJ1-5	TGCGCCAGCAGCATTCGACAGGGGGCCGGGGGCAATCAGCCCCAGCATTTT	CASSIRQGAGGNQPQHF
TRBV7-9	NA	NA	TRBJ2-7	TGTGCCAGCAGCTTAGTCGTACCGGGCGAGCAGTACTTC	CASSLVVPGEQYF
TRBV7-9	NA	once	TRBJ2-2	TGTGCCAGCAGCACCCGGACAGAAGGAGCCGGGGAGCTGTTTTTT	CASSTRTEGAGELFF
TRBV5-4	NA	NA	TRBJ2-3	TGTGCCAGCAGCCCGGGGGTGGCGACTGCTTTCACAGATACGCAGTATTTT	CASSPGVATAFTDTQYF
TRBV7-9	TRBD1	NA	TRBJ2-7	TGTGCCAGCAGCTGGGACAGGGGCTCCTACGAGCAGTACTTC	CASSWDRGSYEQYF
TRBV19	NA	few	TRBJ1-5	TGTGCCAGTGCGGTCCAGGGGAATCAGCCCCAGCATTTT	CASAVQGNQPQHF
TRBV11-2	TRBD2	NA	TRBJ2-2	TGTGCCAGCAGCTTAGATCCACCCGGGACTAGCGGGTCCGTCGGGGAGCTGTTTTTT	CASSLDPPGTSGSVGELFF
TRBV28	TRBD1	NA	TRBJ2-7	TGTGCCATCCGATCACAGGGGGCAGGGGCTTACGAGCAGTACTTC	CAIRSQGAGAYEQYF
TRBV2	NA	NA	TRBJ2-7	TGTGCCAGCAGTGAAGCAGGGGGGGGTTTTTACGAGCAGTACTTC	CASSEAGGGFYEQYF